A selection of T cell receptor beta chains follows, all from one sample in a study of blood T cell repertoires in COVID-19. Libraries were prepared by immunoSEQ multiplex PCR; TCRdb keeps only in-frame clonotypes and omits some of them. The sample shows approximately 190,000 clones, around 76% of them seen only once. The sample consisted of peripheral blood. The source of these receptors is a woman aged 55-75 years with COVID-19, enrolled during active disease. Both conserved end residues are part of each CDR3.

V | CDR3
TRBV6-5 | CASSRTGGSGYTF
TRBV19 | CASSILPANTGELFF
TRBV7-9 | CASSPPGRGNEKLFF
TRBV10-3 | CAITPEIAGIGANVLTF
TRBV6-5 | CATTRLGSGTEAFF
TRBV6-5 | CASSSPRGVNTEAFF
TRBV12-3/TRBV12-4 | CASSYIQGQEAFF
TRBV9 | CASSNNARVFGNTIYF
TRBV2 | CASRTTQWGNTEAFF
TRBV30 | CAWSVSGNLGGYTF